The sequence of this T cell receptor (beta chain) was determined in a study of human T cells and chemical hapten exposure. This CDR3 is built from 14 residues. Germline assignment: CDR1 SGHRS and CDR2 YFSETQ. V was cut by 5 bases and J by 1 base, with 12 bases left in between. Before extraction, the whole blood was not fractionated, and total RNA was taken from it. Unique molecular identifiers were affixed to discrete cDNA molecules within the library. In the original analysis: TCRs per sample had a median of about 100,000 and ranged from roughly 20,000 to 700,000. MiXCR, applied by TCRdb to the reads, yields one record per CDR3 protein. In this record, the V and J calls reflect TCRdb's handling and not the investigators' own analysis. The table records 100,000 to 150,000 distinct CDR3 sequences, over 6.5% of them present only once. The sample holds a few counts of this clonotype. The antigen remains unidentified.

Study-wide results and limits: No alteration of TCRs above 1 in 1000 frequency was seen with DPC sensitization.

J is TRBJ1-1 and V is TRBV5-1, with D possibly TRBD1 on 6 matching bases. Sequencing was performed on whole blood. This clonotype originated in a human donor in good health. Some clones in this sample may be carry-over from other donors' samples. The CDR3 sequence: CASRGGIANTEAFF. The CDR3 DNA is TGCGCCAGCAGAGGGGGGATCGCGAACACTGAAGCTTTCTTT.